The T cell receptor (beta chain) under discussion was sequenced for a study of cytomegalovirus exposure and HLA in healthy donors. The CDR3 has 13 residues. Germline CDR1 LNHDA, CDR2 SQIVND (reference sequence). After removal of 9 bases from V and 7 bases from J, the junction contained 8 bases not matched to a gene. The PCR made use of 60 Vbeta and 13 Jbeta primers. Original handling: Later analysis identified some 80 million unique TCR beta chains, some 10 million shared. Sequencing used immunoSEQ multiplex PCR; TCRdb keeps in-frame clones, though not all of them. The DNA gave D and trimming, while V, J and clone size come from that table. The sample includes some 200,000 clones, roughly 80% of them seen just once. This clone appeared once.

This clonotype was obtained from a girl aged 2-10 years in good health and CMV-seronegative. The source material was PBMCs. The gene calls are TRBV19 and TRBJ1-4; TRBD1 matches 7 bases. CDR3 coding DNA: TGTGCCAGCAATACAGGGGAAACTGAAAAACTGTTTTTT. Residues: CASNTGETEKLFF.